Below are 26 T cell receptor beta chains sequenced from a single sample in a study of blood T cells in healthy people across ages. Alongside a J-beta primer mix, a sample-barcoded 5' primer served in a second PCR lasting about 7 to 12 cycles. TCRdb processed the 5' RACE reads anew with MiXCR; each CDR3 protein has one entry. This sample has 870,000 or so distinct CDR3 sequences, with more than 25% found just once. The sample comprised blood. The receptors were gathered from a woman aged 80 or over in good health.

This rearrangement joins TRBV19 to TRBJ2-1; the match to TRBD1 covers 10 bases. Germline V CDR1 and CDR2: LNHDA, SQIVND (reference sequence). Losses at the gene ends were 8 bases for V and 9 bases for J; bases not matched to a gene: 7. The CDR3 covers 13 residues. CDR3 coding DNA: TGTGCCAGTTCCGGGACAGGGGTGTTTGAGCAGTTCTTC. This codes for CASSGTGVFEQFF.

As to this clonotype: This clone may be a read error of a much larger clone one base away. The chain recombines TRBV11-2 with TRBJ2-3; TRBD2 matches 14 bases. This CDR3 region has 19 residues. Germline lookup yields CDR1 SGHAT and CDR2 FQNNGV. This CDR3 is CASSSPGLAGGGSTDAQYF. The CDR3 DNA reads as TGTGCCAGCAGCTCGCCCGGACTAGCGGGGGGAGGAAGCACAGATGCGCAGTATTTT.

The CDR3 coding sequence is TGTGCCAGCAGTTTACTCGTGCAGGGGTCTGGCTACACCTTC. Protein product: CASSLLVQGSGYTF. V gene TRBV12-3 or TRBV12-4 combines with J gene TRBJ1-2, with D possibly TRBD1 on 6 matching bases. Trimming took off 2 bases at V and 7 bases at J, with 14 bases between the two ends. The CDR3 totals 14 residues.

The V gene is TRBV5-1, the J gene TRBJ2-3; perhaps D is TRBD1 or TRBD2 (5 bases each). Looked up from germline, CDR1 is SGHRS and CDR2 is YFSETQ. Between the trimmed V and J ends, which lost 0 bases and 5 bases, there was a span of 16 bases. The CDR3 extends over 16 amino acids. The CDR3 DNA sequence: TGCGCCAGCAGCTTGGCCAGGGACCGTTTCGGAGATACGCAGTATTTT. Amino acids: CASSLARDRFGDTQYF.

At least ten counts were recorded for this clonotype. This chain joins TRBV20-1 and TRBJ1-2; a possible D gene is TRBD1 (6 bases). The CDR3 is 15 residues long. Germline V gene lookup returns CDR1 DFQATT and CDR2 SNEGSKA (reference sequence). V gave up 3 bases and J gave up 0 bases, with 14 bases separating them. The CDR3 is CSASSRGEANYGYTF. DNA for the CDR3: TGCAGTGCTAGTAGCAGGGGTGAGGCTAACTATGGCTACACCTTC.

This clonotype was seen only a few times. CDR3 sequence: CAISESGQGASEQYF. CDR3 sequence (DNA): TGTGCCATCAGTGAGTCGGGACAGGGGGCAAGCGAGCAGTACTTC. This chain joins TRBV10-3 and TRBJ2-7; 12 nucleotides match TRBD1. The V segment lost 0 bases and the J segment 6 bases; nucleotides outside the gene matches: 3. Germline values: CDR1 ENHRY, CDR2 SYGVKD. CDR3 size: 15 residues.

A word on this clonotype: A much larger clonotype is one base distant, so this may be a read error. This chain joins TRBV12-3 or TRBV12-4 and TRBJ2-1, with D possibly matching TRBD2 (5 bases). This CDR3 contains 13 residues. The V end was cut by 2 bases, the J end by 7 bases, with 9 bases between. CDR3 loop: CASSLLRGNEQFF. The CDR3 DNA follows: TGTGCCAGCAGTTTATTACGGGGAAATGAGCAGTTCTTC.

This clonotype was picked up many times. The chain employs TRBV6-6 and TRBJ2-3; D call uncertain. CDR1 MNHNY and CDR2 SVGAGI come from the germline V gene (reference sequence). V shed 2 bases and J shed 2 bases, with 2 bases lying between them. The CDR3 covers 12 residues. The CDR3 nucleotides are TGTGCCAGCAGTTACAACACAGATACGCAGTATTTT. Its translation is CASSYNTDTQYF.

V is TRBV6-5 and J is TRBJ1-5; 7 nucleotides match TRBD1. Germline CDR1 and CDR2: MNHEY and SVGAGI. CDR3 length: 18 amino acids. The junction had 13 bases not matched to a gene; V was cut back by 5 bases and J by 0 bases. The CDR3 reads CASSTPPGTAYSNQPQHF. Written as DNA, the CDR3 is TGTGCCAGCAGTACTCCCCCGGGGACAGCTTATAGCAATCAGCCCCAGCATTTT.

This clonotype was picked up many times. The V and J genes are TRBV4-1 and TRBJ1-6; no clear D. From germline, CDR1 is MGHRA and CDR2 YSYEKL. V gave up 3 bases and J gave up 10 bases, with 13 bases separating them. The CDR3 spans 14 residues. In nucleotides, the CDR3 is TGCGCCAGCAGCCAGGAGGGCCCTTGGTCACCCCTCCACTTT. Translated, it gives CASSQEGPWSPLHF.

This clonotype was seen at least ten times. The CDR3 sequence: CASNPTGWAQETQYF. In DNA form, the CDR3 reads TGTGCCAGCAACCCGACAGGGTGGGCACAAGAGACCCAGTACTTC. The rearrangement uses TRBV12-3 or TRBV12-4 and TRBJ2-5; TRBD1 aligns across 7 bases. The CDR3 sequence is 15 residues long. Trimming cost V 7 bases and J 2 bases; bases outside gene matches: 10.

In its sample, this clonotype was seen a few times. This chain joins TRBV6-5 and TRBJ2-7, with unresolved D. TRBJ2-5 matches the DNA end more closely, so the J call is doubtful. This CDR3 region has 14 residues. Germline V gene data show CDR1 as MNHEY and CDR2 as SVGAGI. CDR3 bases: TGTGCCAGCAGTTACTCTTCAGGTTGGGAGACCCAGTACTTC. Translated: CASSYSSGWETQYF.

In the case of this clonotype: This sequence may be a read error, since a much larger clone differs from it by one base. The V call is TRBV12-3 or TRBV12-4, the J call TRBJ2-3; D is tentatively TRBD1 or TRBD2 (5 bases each). There are 15 residues in the CDR3. This CDR3 reads CASSLGGSPTDAQYF. Written as DNA, the CDR3 is TGTGCCAGCAGTTTAGGGGGGTCGCCCACAGATGCGCAGTATTTT.

As regards this clonotype: This may be a read error, as it is one base from a much larger clone. The chain links TRBV7-2 to TRBJ2-7; no clear D gene. Germline V CDR1 and CDR2: SGHTA, FQGNSA. The CDR3 sequence is 12 residues long. V lost 6 bases, J lost 7 bases, and 13 bases lay in between. This chain's CDR3 is CASSSRYNEQYF. The CDR3 nucleotides read TGTGCCAGCAGTTCCCGATACAATGAGCAGTACTTC.

As to this clonotype: A much bigger clone sits one base away, suggesting this may be a read error. In nucleotides, the CDR3 is TGTGCCAGCAGCCAAGGGCAGGGGGTGGCGAACACCGGGGAGCGGTTTTTT. Its translation: CASSQGQGVANTGERFF. This chain connects TRBV3-1 to TRBJ2-2; 7 bases are shared with TRBD1. Germline CDR1 is LGHDT and CDR2 is YNNKEL (reference sequence). The CDR3 extends over 17 amino acids.

V usage is TRBV10-3 and J usage is TRBJ2-2; D is ambiguous. V was shortened by 6 bases and J by 0 bases, with 5 bases between the two germline ends. Germline assignment: CDR1 ENHRY and CDR2 SYGVKD. The CDR3 is 13 residues long. The CDR3 bases are TGTGCCATCAGAACCGCGAACACCGGGGAGCTGTTTTTT. Its protein is CAIRTANTGELFF.

In its sample, this clonotype was seen a few times. V is TRBV5-5 and J is TRBJ1-2, with 12 bases aligning to TRBD1. With V trimmed by 3 bases and J by 0 bases, 3 bases remained unmatched. CDR1 SGHKS and CDR2 YYEKEE come from the germline V gene (reference sequence). The CDR3 contains 16 residues. The CDR3 reads CASSWGQGAANYGYTF. DNA of the CDR3: TGTGCCAGCAGCTGGGGACAGGGGGCGGCTAACTATGGCTACACCTTC.

The rearrangement links TRBV6-2 or TRBV6-3 to TRBJ1-1; no clear D gene. The V and J ends lost 4 bases and 0 bases respectively, with 18 bases between them. The CDR3 runs to 17 residues. CDR1 and CDR2 (germline): MNHEY, SVGEGT. CDR3 in amino acids: CASSSPLGKWVNTEAFF. The CDR3 DNA reads as TGTGCCAGCAGTTCCCCCCTAGGGAAGTGGGTGAACACTGAAGCTTTCTTT.

The CDR3 DNA follows: TGCAGTGCTAGAGATCAGAAGGGGACGATCTATGGCTACACCTTC. Protein sequence: CSARDQKGTIYGYTF. The chain couples TRBV20-1 to TRBJ1-2; D possibly corresponds to TRBD1 (5 bases). The CDR3 spans 15 residues. The V gene lost 0 bases and the J gene lost 4 bases, with 15 bases spanning the gap. Germline lookup yields CDR1 DFQATT and CDR2 SNEGSKA (reference sequence).

V gene TRBV6-2 or TRBV6-3 combines with J gene TRBJ1-6, with 7 nucleotides matching TRBD1. The V gene end was trimmed by 2 bases and the J gene end by 14 bases; junction bases not matched to a gene: 6. This CDR3 comprises 13 residues. CDR1 MNHEY and CDR2 SVGEGT come from the germline V gene. CDR3 region: CASSYRQGSALHF. The DNA of the CDR3 is TGTGCCAGCAGTTACCGACAGGGCTCGGCCCTCCACTTT.

This clonotype was observed many times. Possible read error: a much larger clone is one base away. This sequence joins TRBV11-2 and TRBJ2-6; D is possibly TRBD1 (5 bases). Germline V gives CDR1 SGHAT, CDR2 FQNNGV. The CDR3 totals 13 residues. CDR3: CASSFSGANVRTF. The DNA of the CDR3 is TGTGCCAGCAGCTTTTCTGGGGCCAACGTCCGGACTTTC.

This clonotype has a single count. V is TRBV6-5 and J is TRBJ2-4; tentatively, D is TRBD1 (5 bases). The DNA matches TRBJ2-7 better at its end, which makes the J call doubtful. Germline CDR1 reads MNHEY; CDR2 reads SVGAGI. The CDR3 consists of 13 residues. CDR3 sequence reads: CASSYDSNYEQYF. CDR3 in DNA: TGTGCCAGCAGTTACGACAGTAACTACGAGCAGTACTTC.

J is TRBJ2-1 and V is TRBV9; 7 nucleotides align to TRBD2. The CDR3 contains 13 residues. V shed 5 bases, J shed 7 bases, and the junction held 6 bases outside the gene matches. CDR1 and CDR2 from the germline V gene are SGDLS and YYNGEE. The CDR3 sequence is CASRGSGTNEQFF. The CDR3 DNA reads TGTGCCAGCAGGGGAAGCGGGACGAATGAGCAGTTCTTC.

The gene calls are TRBV10-3 and TRBJ2-1; TRBD2 matches 9 bases. Germline V lookup: CDR1 ENHRY, CDR2 SYGVKD. The CDR3 is made up of 16 amino acids. V dropped 4 bases and J dropped 8; count of bases not matched to a gene: 12. CDR3 amino acids: CAISGPSGTRIDEQFF. The CDR3 DNA reads TGTGCCATCAGTGGGCCTAGCGGGACCCGTATCGATGAGCAGTTCTTC.

This chain links TRBV7-2 with TRBJ1-1; no clear D gene. CDR3 size: 12 residues. The ends were cut back, 3 bases at V and 3 bases at J, with 5 bases in the middle. In germline, CDR1 is SGHTA, CDR2 FQGNSA. CDR3 protein: CASSLVYTEAFF. The CDR3 DNA reads TGTGCCAGCAGCTTGGTGTACACTGAAGCTTTCTTT.

The count of this clonotype is one. The V call is TRBV28, the J call TRBJ1-5; 10 nucleotides align to TRBD1. The V gene end was trimmed by 6 bases and the J gene end by 5 bases; junction bases not matched to a gene: 7. The V gene's germline CDR1 is MDHEN and CDR2 SYDVKM. This CDR3 comprises 15 residues. In DNA, the CDR3 is TGTGCCAGCAGCATTGACAGGGGGCATGATCAGCCCCAGCATTTT. Translated, it gives CASSIDRGHDQPQHF.